Detailed here is one T cell receptor (beta chain). Its antigen is undetermined. The PCR employed 60 Vbeta primers together with 13 Jbeta primers. Assay used: immunoSEQ multiplex PCR; TCRdb lists only in-frame clones, some missing. The sample includes 100,000 to 150,000 clones, roughly two thirds of them seen just once. Trimming left V 10 bases short and J 1 base short, with 11 bases between. CDR1 and CDR2 from the germline V gene are MNHEY and SVGAGI. The CDR3 is 13 residues long. This entry belongs to a study of cytomegalovirus exposure and HLA in healthy donors. Study results and limitations: Being productive about 87% or about 30% of the time was typical of most TCR beta V segments in an earlier analysis. TCR beta sequences numbering over 15,000 were associated with HLA alleles at 0.05 false discovery rate in a later analysis. Rarity marked most TCR sequences, yet some public TCRs occurred in many donors.

The sample was PBMCs. The rearrangement joins TRBV6-5 to TRBJ1-5; perhaps TRBD1 as D (6 bases). This clonotype originated in a man aged 30-40 years in good health and CMV-seropositive. The CDR3 nucleotides read TGTGCCACCAATGGGGGCAGCAATCAGCCCCAGCATTTT. Amino acid sequence: CATNGGSNQPQHF.